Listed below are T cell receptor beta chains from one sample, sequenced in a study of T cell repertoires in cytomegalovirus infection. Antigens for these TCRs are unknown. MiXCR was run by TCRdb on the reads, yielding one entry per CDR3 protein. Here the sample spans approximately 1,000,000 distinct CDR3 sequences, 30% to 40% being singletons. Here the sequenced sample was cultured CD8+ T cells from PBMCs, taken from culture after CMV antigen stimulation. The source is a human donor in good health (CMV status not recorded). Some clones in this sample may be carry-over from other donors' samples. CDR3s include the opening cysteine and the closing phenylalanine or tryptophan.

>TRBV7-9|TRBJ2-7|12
CASTEPTGEQYF
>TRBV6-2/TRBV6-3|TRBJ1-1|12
CASSYRISEAFF
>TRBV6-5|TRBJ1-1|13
CASRGQGWTEAFF
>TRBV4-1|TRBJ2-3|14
CASSQMGGADTQYF
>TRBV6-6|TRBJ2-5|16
CASSYSSYPGKETQYF
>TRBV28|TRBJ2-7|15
CATMGPGTGGYEQYF
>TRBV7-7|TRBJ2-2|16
CASSPRTETNTGELFF
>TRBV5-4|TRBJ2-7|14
CASSIDRGSYEQYF
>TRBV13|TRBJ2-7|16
CASNHRGRGDSYEQYF
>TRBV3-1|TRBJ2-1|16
CASSQEAGSPYNEQFF
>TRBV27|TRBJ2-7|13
CASRPGGLYEQYF
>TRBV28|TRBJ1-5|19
CASSLRVQGHIRGNQPQHF
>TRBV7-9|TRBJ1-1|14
CASSLDVRSTEAFF
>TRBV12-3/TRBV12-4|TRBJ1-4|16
CASSRLTWGDHEKLFF
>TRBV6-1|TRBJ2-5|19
CASSLYPRQGSRVQETQYF
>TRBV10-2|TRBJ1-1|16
CASSDDPRIGNTEAFF
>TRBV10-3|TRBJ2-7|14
CAITEGAPQNEQYF
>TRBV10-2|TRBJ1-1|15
CASSEYTGGITEAFF
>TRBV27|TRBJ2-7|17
CASSFIPNPGPDYERYF
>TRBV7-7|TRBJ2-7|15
CASSSGQGPTYEQYF
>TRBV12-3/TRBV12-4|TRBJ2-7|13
CASSPGQGIEQYF
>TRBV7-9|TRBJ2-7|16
CASSLGFVTGTYEQYF
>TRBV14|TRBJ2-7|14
CASSQGPPGYEQYF
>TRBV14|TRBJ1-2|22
CASSQALPGQGMNSLFNYGYTF
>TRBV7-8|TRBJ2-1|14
CASSGGLSRNEQFF
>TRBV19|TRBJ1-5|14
CASMAGHSNQPQHF
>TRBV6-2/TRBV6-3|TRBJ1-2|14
CASSEQGAFYGYTF
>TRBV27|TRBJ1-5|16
CASSFEAGGSNQPQHF
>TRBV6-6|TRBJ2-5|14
CASSSRTAGETQYF
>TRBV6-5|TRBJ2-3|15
CASTTPGLAGDTQYF
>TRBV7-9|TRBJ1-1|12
CASTFGVLEAFF
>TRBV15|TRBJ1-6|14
CATSQEGLYSPLHF
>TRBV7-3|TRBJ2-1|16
CASSLTGGYSYNEQFF
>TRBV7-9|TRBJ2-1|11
CASPRPREQFF
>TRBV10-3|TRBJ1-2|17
CAISESRGGRGVDGYTF
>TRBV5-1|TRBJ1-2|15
CASSQGQANRDGYTF
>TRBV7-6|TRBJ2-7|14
CASSSRTGAYEQYF
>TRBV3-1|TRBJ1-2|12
CASSQDTEGYTF
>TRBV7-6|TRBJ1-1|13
CASSLRGRPEAFF
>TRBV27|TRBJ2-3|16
CASSLMVRDDGDTQYF
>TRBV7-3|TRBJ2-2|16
CASSLYWTANTGELFF
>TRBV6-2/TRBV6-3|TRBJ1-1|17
CASSYDFDGGILTEAFF
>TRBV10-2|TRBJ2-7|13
CASSEDRVNEQYF
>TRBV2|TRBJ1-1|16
CASTKVKGTLGTEAFF
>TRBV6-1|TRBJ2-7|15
CASSEQEGRAYEQYF
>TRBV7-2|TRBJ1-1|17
CASSLEGPRGPKSEAFF
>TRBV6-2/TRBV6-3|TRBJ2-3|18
CASSYFRLAGASTDTQYF
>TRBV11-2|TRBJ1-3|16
CASSPDGFNSGNTIYF
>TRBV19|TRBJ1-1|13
CASSMWGATEAFF
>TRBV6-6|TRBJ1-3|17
CANSYSRGSHSGNTIYF
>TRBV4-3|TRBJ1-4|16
CASSQDMGPFNEKLFF
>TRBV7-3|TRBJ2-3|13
CASSLMGADTQYF
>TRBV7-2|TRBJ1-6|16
CASSSIRAGRYSPLHF
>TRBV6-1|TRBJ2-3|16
CASSEGDTAATDTQYF
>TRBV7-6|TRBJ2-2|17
CASSFDQMRANTGELFF
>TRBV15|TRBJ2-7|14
CATSRERQVGEQYF